This TCR beta chain was sequenced in a study of T cells in Graves' hyperthyroidism and ophthalmopathy. Many counts were recorded for this clonotype. Its cognate antigen is unknown. Study-level points and caveats: Most thyroid clonotypes that were expanded above 0.001 also turned up in blood.

V dropped 1 base and J dropped 4; count of bases not matched to a gene: 3. In germline, CDR1 is SQVTM, CDR2 ANQGSEA. The CDR3 loop spans 13 amino acids. From RNA transcripts, TCR beta CDR3 regions were amplified. In the first-round RT-PCR of the TCR CDR3, the HTBI primer set was used. TCRdb re-derived calls from the multiplex PCR reads in MiXCR, one entry per CDR3 protein. The sample contains a few hundred thousand distinct CDR3 sequences, 46% of which appear only once. The sequence was collected from a woman younger than 30 with Graves' hyperthyroidism. The V and J genes are TRBV29-1 and TRBJ1-1, with 7 bases lining up with TRBD1. Sequencing input: peripheral blood or thyroid tissue (not recorded which). The CDR3 sequence: CSVEGQGVTEAFF. The DNA for the CDR3 is TGCAGCGTTGAAGGACAGGGCGTCACTGAAGCTTTCTTT.